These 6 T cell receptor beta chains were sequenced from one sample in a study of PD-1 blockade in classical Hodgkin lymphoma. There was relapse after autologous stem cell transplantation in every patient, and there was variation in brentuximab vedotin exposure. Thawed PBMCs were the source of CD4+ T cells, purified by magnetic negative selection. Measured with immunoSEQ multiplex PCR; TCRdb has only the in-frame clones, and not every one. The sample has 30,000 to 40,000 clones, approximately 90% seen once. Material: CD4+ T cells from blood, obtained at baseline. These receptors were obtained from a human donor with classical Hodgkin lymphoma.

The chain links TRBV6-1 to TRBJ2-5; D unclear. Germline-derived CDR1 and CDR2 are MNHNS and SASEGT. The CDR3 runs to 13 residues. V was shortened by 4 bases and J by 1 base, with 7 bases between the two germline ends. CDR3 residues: CASSGLTQETQYF. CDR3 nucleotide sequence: TGTGCCAGCAGTGGCCTAACCCAAGAGACCCAGTACTTC.

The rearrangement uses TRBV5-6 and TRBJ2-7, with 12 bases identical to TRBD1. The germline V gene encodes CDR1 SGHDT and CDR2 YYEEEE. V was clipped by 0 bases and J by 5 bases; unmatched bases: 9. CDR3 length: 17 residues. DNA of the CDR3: TGTGCCAGCAGCTTGGACGTTATGGGACAGGGGGCTCACGAGCAGTACTTC. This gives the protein CASSLDVMGQGAHEQYF.

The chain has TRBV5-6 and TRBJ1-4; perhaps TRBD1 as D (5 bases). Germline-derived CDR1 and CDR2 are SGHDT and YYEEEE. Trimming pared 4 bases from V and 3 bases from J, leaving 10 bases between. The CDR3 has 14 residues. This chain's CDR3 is CASSKGRPNEKLFF. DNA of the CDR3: TGTGCCAGCAGCAAGGGACGGCCTAATGAAAAACTGTTTTTT.

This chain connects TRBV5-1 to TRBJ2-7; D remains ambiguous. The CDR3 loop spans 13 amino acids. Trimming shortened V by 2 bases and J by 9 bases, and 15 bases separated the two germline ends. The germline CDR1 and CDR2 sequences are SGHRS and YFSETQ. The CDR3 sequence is CASSLNDNPGQYF. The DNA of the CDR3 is TGCGCCAGCAGCTTAAACGACAACCCTGGGCAGTACTTC. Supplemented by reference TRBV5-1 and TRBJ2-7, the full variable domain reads KAGVTQTPRYLIKTRGQQVTLSCSPISGHRSVSWYQQTPGQGLQFLFEYFSETQRNKGNFPGRFSGRQFSNSRSEMNVSTLELGDSALYLCASSLNDNPGQYFGPGTRLTVT.

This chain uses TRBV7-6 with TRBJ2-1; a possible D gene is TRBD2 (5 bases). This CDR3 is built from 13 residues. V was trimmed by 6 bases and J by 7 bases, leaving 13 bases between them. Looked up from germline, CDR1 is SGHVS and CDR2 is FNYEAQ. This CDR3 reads CASRESGSNEQFF. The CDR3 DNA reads TGTGCCAGCAGAGAGAGCGGTTCTAATGAGCAGTTCTTC.

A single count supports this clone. For the CDR3, the DNA is TGTGCCAGCAGTGAATGGACGGGACAAAAAAACATTCAGTACTTC. This sequence encodes CASSEWTGQKNIQYF. J is TRBJ2-4 and V is TRBV25-1, with a weak D call TRBD1 (6 bases). CDR1 MGHDK and CDR2 SYGVNS come from the germline V gene. CDR3 length: 15 residues. Trimming pared 1 base from V and 4 bases from J, leaving 11 bases between.